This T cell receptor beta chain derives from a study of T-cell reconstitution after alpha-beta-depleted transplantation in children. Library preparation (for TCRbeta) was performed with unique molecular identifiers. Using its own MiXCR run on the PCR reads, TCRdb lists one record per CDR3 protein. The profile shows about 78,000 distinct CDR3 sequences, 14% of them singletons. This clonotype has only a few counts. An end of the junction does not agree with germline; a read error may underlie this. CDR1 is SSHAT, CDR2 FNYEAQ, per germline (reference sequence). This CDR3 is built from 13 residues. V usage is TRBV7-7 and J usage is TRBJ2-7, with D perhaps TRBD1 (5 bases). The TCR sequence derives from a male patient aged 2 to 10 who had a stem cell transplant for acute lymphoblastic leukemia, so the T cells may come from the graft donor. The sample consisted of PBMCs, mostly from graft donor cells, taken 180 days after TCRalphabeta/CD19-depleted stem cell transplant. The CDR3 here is CASSLEGDYEQYF. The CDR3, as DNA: TGTGCTAGCAGCTTAGAAGGGGACTACGAGCAGTACTTC. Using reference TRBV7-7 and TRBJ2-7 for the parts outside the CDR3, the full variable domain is GAGVSQSPRYKVTKRGQDVTLRCDPISSHATLYWYQQALGQGPEFLTYFNYEAQPDKSGLPSDRFSAERPEGSISTLTIQRTEQRDSAMYRCASSLEGDYEQYFGPGTRLTVT.